This TCR beta chain was retrieved from a study of T cell repertoires in cytomegalovirus infection. Study at large: Matching HLA type, along with CMV infection, was indicated by public TCR beta signatures.

In regard to this clonotype: Its antigen is not known.

MiXCR was run by TCRdb on the reads, yielding one entry per CDR3 protein. The data contain about 310,000 distinct CDR3 sequences, roughly 25% of them singletons. The CDR3 runs 20 residues. The germline V gene encodes CDR1 SNHLY and CDR2 FYNNEI. The ends lost 8 bases at V and 4 bases at J; junction bases unmatched: 23. Study-wide points: In two of eight donors, the top clonotype was HLA-C-restricted CMV-specific. Carriage of CMV together with the relevant HLA was identifiable through cumulative public TCR beta family frequency.

The clonotype originates from a human donor in good health (CMV status not recorded). Some clones in this sample may be carry-over from other donors' samples. This specimen consisted of cultured PBMCs, obtained from culture after CMV antigen stimulation. The genes are TRBV2 and TRBJ2-3; 11 nucleotides match TRBD2. CDR3 in amino acids: CASSSWSLAGGEGFSDTQYF. As DNA, the CDR3 is TGTGCCAGCTCTTCCTGGAGTCTAGCGGGAGGCGAGGGGTTTTCAGATACGCAGTATTTT.